This T cell receptor beta chain was sequenced for a study of blood T cell repertoires in COVID-19 (TCRdb year 2020). Notes on the research overall: Samples from collaborators originated in the United States, Italy and Spain and spanned both the acute and convalescent phases of COVID-19. Sample metadata almost always included a de-identified subject ID, COVID-19 status, age in years and sex. The material from the prospective study consisted of cDNA or gDNA derived from T cells, B-cell-depleted T cells, or PBMCs. Deeply sampled blood TCRbeta repertoires from subjects exposed to, actively infected with, or recovered from COVID-19 were included in the dataset. The repertoires were made available in a free public database intended to serve as a resource for research on the immune response to SARS-CoV-2. Where available, HLA class I and class II types were obtained from metadata supplied by the sample provider rather than from assay-based typing. Samples were obtained from the ongoing ImmuneRACE study (first 160 participants) and from some 1,200 subjects provided by 6 global collaborators.

General findings and caveats noted by the study authors: The quantity of clinical and demographic metadata differed by source and by participant and was supplied without curation.

The CDR3 goes from the cysteine to the phenylalanine over 18 residues. Of the read, only the CDR3 DNA is kept; its 54 bases are in frame from base 1. The junction shows trimming of 2 bases on V and 2 bases on J, plus 20 bases between the germline ends. CDR1 MNHEY and CDR2 SMNVEV are derived from the germline V gene (reference sequence). TCRbeta CDR3 regions were amplified from genomic DNA by means of the immunoSEQ Assay, a bias-controlled multiplex PCR. In the authors' own workflow: The number of nucleated cells in each sample was estimated by amplification of reference gene primers within the assay. To quantify the absolute abundance of each unique TCRbeta CDR3 rearrangement, sequence reads were collapsed and filtered. For each sample, productive Simpson clonality was calculated by taking the square root of Simpson's diversity index across productive rearrangements. The table was pulled from immuneACCESS by TCRdb, which kept in-frame rearrangements only. Such tables lose some clones; where checked, under half of the loss comes from unresolved V genes, and the rest has no known cause. D and trimming were read from the DNA, whereas the V and J calls and clone size are those reported in that table. The sample table lists about 100,000 clones, around nine tenths of them with a count of one. The ten largest clonotypes hold more than 4.5% of the sample.

Concerning this clone itself: This receptor's antigen is unknown. No base qualities exist here, and no much larger clone lies one base off it.

The collaborating institutions used their own protocols to collect whole blood in K2EDTA tubes. For TCRbeta analysis, collaborator samples were shipped as frozen whole blood, as isolated PBMCs, or as DNA extracted from either sample type. The source material was peripheral blood. The rearranged segments are TRBV27 and TRBJ2-3, and possibly TRBD1, on 5 matching bases. This TCR was recovered from a human donor in a cohort sampled during active COVID-19. The DNA is TGTGCCAGCAGTTTAAAGTTCTGGGGCAGTCCCCTCACAGATACGCAGTATTTT. Its protein product is CASSLKFWGSPLTDTQYF.